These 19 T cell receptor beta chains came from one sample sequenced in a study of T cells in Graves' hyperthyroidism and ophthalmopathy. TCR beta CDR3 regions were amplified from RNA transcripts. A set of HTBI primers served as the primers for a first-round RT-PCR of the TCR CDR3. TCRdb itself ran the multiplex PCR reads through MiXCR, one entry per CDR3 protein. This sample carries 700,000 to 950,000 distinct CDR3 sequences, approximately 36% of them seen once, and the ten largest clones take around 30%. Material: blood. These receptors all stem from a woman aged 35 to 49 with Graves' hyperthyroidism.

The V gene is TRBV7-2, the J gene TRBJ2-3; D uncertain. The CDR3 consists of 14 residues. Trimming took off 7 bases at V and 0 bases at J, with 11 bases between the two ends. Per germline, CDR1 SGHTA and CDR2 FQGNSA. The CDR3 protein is CASTRTASTDTQYF. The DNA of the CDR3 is TGTGCCAGCACTCGGACCGCTAGCACAGATACGCAGTATTTT.

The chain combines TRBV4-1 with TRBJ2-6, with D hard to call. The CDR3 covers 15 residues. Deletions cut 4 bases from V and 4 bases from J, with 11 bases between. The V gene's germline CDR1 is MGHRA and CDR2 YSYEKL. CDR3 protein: CASSPSPSGANVLTF. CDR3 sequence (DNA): TGCGCCAGCAGCCCCTCTCCCAGCGGGGCCAACGTCCTGACTTTC.

CDR3 amino acids: CASSGRGRGETQYF. CDR3 bases: TGTGCCAGCTCCGGCCGCGGGCGTGGGGAGACCCAGTACTTC. This sequence joins TRBV6-5 and TRBJ2-5; D possibly corresponds to TRBD2 (5 bases). The V end was cut by 8 bases, the J end by 5 bases, with 18 bases between. CDR3 size: 14 residues. Germline assignment: CDR1 MNHEY and CDR2 SVGAGI.

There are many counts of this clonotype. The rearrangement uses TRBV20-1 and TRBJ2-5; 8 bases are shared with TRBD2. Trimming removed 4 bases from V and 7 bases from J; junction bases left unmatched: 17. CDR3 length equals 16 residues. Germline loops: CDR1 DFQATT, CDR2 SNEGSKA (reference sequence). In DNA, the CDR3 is TGCAGTGCTAAGAGGCCTAGCGGGTGGGGCGGAGGGACCCAGTACTTC. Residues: CSAKRPSGWGGGTQYF.

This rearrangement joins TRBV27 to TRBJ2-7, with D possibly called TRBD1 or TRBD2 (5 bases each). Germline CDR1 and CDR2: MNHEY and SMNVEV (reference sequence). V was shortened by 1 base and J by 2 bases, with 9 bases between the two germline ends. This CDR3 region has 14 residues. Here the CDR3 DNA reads TGTGCCAGCAGTTTATGGGACGGAACCTACGAGCAGTACTTC. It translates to CASSLWDGTYEQYF.

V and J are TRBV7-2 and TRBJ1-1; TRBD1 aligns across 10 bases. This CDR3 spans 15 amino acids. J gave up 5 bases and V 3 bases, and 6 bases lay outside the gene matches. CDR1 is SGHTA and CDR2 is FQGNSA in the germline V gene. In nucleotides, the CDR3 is TGTGCCAGCAGCTTTGGGACAGGGGTGGGGACTGAAGCTTTCTTT. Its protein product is CASSFGTGVGTEAFF.

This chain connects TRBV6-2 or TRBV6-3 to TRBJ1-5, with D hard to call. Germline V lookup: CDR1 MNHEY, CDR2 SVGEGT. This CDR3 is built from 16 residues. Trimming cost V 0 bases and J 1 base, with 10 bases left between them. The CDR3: CASSYSWNYSNQPQHF. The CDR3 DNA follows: TGTGCCAGCAGTTACTCTTGGAACTACAGCAATCAGCCCCAGCATTTT.

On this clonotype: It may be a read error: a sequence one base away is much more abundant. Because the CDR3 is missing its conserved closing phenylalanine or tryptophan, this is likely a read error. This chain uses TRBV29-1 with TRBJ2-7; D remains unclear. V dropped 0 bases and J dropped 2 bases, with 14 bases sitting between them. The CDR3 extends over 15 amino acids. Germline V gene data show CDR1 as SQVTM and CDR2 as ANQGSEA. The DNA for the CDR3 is TGCAGCGTTGAAGAGCTAACCGTTGGGGCCTACGAGCAGTACCTC. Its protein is CSVEELTVGAYEQYL.

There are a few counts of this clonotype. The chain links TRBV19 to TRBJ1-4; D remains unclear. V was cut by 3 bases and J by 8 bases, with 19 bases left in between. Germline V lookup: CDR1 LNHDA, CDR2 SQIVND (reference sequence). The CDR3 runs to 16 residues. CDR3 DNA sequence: TGTGCCAGTAGTATGATGGACGCCGGAGGATCCGAAAAACTGTTTTTT. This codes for CASSMMDAGGSEKLFF.

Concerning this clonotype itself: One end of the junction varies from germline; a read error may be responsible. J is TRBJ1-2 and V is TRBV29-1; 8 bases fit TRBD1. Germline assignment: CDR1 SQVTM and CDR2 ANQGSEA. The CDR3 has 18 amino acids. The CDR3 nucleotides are TGCGGCGTCGCGCGAATTCTATATCCAGGACAGGGAGTCTATGGCTACACCTTC. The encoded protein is CGVARILYPGQGVYGYTF.

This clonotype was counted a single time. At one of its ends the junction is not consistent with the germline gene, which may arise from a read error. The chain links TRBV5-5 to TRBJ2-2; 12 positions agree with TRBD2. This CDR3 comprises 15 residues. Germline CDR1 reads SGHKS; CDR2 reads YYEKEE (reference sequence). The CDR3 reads CASRLLAGGTGELLF. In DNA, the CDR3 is TGTGCCAGCAGGTTGCTAGCGGGAGGGACCGGGGAGCTGCTTTTT.

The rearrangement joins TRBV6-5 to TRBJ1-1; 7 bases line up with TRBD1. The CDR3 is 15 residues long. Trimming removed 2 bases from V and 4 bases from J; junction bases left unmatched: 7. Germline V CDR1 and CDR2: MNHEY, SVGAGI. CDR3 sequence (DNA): TGTGCCAGCAGTTACGCTTCAGGGGGGCGCACTGAAGCTTTCTTT. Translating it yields CASSYASGGRTEAFF.

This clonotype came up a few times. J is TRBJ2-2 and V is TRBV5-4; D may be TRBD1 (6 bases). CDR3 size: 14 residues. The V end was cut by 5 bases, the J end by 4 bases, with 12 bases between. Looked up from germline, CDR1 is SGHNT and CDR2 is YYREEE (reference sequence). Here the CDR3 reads CASRAGTLTGELFF. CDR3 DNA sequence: TGTGCCAGCAGGGCCGGGACACTCACCGGGGAGCTGTTTTTT.

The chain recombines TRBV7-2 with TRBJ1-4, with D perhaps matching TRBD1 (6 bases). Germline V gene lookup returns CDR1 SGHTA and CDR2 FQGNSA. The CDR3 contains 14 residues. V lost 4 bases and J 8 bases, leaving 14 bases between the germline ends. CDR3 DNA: TGTGCCAGCAGCTCCGTGACAGGAAACGAAAAACTGTTTTTT. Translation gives CASSSVTGNEKLFF.

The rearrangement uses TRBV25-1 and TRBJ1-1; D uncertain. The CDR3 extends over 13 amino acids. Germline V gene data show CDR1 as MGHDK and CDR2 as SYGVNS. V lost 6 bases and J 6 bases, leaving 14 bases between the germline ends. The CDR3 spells CASSPVGSAEAFF. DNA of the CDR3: TGTGCCAGCAGCCCCGTCGGGAGCGCTGAAGCTTTCTTT.

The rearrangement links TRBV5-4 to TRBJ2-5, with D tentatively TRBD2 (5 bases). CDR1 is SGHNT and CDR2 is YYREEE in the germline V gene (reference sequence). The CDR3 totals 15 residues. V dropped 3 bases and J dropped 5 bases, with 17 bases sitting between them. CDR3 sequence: CASSSWAPGYETQYF. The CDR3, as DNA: TGTGCCAGCAGCTCGTGGGCCCCGGGGTACGAGACCCAGTACTTC.

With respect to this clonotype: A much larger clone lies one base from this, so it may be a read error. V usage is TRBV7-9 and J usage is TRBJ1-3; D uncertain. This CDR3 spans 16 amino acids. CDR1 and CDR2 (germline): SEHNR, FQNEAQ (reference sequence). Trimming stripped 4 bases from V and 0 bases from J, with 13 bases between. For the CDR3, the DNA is TGTGCCAGCAGCTCCTGGATAGGGCCCTCTGGAAACACCATATATTTT. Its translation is CASSSWIGPSGNTIYF. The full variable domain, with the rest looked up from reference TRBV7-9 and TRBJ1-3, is DTGVSQNPRHKITKRGQNVTFRCDPISEHNRLYWYRQTLGQGPEFLTYFQNEAQLEKSRLLSDRFSAERPKGSFSTLEIQRTEQGDSAMYLCASSSWIGPSGNTIYFGEGSWLTVV.

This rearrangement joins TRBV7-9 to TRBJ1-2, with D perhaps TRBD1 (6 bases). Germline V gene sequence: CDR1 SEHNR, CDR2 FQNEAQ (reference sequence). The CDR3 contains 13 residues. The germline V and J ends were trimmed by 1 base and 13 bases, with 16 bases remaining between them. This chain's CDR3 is CASSLESGADLTF. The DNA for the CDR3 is TGTGCCAGCAGCTTAGAGTCAGGGGCAGATCTCACCTTC.

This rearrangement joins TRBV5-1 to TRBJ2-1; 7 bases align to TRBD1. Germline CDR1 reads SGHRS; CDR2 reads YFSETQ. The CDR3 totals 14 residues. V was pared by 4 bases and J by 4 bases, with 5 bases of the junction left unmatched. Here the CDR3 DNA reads TGCGCCAGCAGCCCCGGACAGGCTTACAATGAGCAGTTCTTC. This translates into CASSPGQAYNEQFF.